Included here is one TCR beta chain sequence, with context. The target antigen is unknown. The PCR contained 60 Vbeta and 13 Jbeta primers. Some clones are missing from TCRdb's copy, which holds only in-frame ones; the method was immunoSEQ multiplex PCR. The repertoire holds approximately 220,000 clones, with about 79% as singletons. The junction had 7 bases not matched to a gene; V was cut back by 3 bases and J by 3 bases. CDR3 length: 17 residues. Germline V gene sequence: CDR1 SNHLY, CDR2 FYNNEI. This sample was taken from a study of cytomegalovirus exposure and HLA in healthy donors. Study observations and caveats: In presence/absence analyses, roughly uniform sequencing depth across donors was assumed. Investigators reported 164 TCR beta chains as tied to cytomegalovirus.

This chain uses TRBV2 with TRBJ2-3; 12 positions agree with TRBD2. The TCR sequence derives from a man aged 18 to 30 in good health and CMV-seronegative. Input material: PBMCs. The DNA for the CDR3 is TGTGCCAGCAGTGACTTACTAGCGGGAGGAGGGACAGATACGCAGTATTTT. Translation gives CASSDLLAGGGTDTQYF.